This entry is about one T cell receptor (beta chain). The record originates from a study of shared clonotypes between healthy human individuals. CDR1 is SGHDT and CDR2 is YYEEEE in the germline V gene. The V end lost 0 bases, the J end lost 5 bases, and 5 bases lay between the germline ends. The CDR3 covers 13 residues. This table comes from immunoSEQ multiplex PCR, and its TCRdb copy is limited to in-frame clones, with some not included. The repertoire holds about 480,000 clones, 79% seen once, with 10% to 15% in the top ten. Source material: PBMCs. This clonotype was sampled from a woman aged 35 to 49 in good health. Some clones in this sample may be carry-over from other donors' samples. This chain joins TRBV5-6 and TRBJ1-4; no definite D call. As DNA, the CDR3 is TGTGCCAGCAGCTTGGACCAGAATGAAAAACTGTTTTTT. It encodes CASSLDQNEKLFF.